Listed here are 23 T cell receptor beta chains from one sample, sequenced in a study of T cells in Graves' hyperthyroidism and ophthalmopathy (dated by TCRdb to the late 2010s). The method behind the library was multiplex PCR. Data came from an Illumina HiSeq 2000. The TCR beta CDR3 regions were amplified from RNA transcripts. For the first round of RT-PCR on the TCR CDR3, the HTBI primer set was used together with the Qiagen OneStep RT-PCR kit. The public sequencing data were trimmed at Q25 with fastp and processed into clonotypes with MiXCR by TCRdb, which kept only in-frame beta chains. Under each unique CDR3 protein, matching rows form one entry showing the most common genes and DNA. This sample lists 300,000 to 450,000 distinct CDR3 sequences; around a sixth were detected once. The biggest ten clones account for roughly a quarter of the sample. The sample taken for sequencing was blood. The source of these receptors is a woman between 18 and 29 years old with Graves' hyperthyroidism that later progressed to Graves' ophthalmopathy.

The rearrangement uses TRBV5-1 and TRBJ2-1; 7 bases are shared with TRBD2. V was clipped by 0 bases and J by 4 bases; unmatched bases: 4. Per germline, CDR1 SGHRS and CDR2 YFSETQ. The CDR3 loop spans 15 amino acids. CDR3 residues: CASSLGWEGYNEQFF. CDR3 bases: TGCGCCAGCAGCTTGGGGTGGGAGGGGTACAATGAGCAGTTCTTC.

This clonotype has a count of ten or more. This CDR3 reads CASSLRTRDSRDNEQFF. The CDR3 DNA sequence: TGTGCCAGCAGCTTACGGACCCGGGACAGCCGAGACAATGAGCAGTTCTTC. This sequence joins TRBV7-8 and TRBJ2-1; 7 positions agree with TRBD1. CDR1 and CDR2 (germline): SGHVS, FQNEAQ. This CDR3 has 17 amino acids. V was pared by 2 bases and J by 5 bases, with 12 bases of the junction left unmatched.

On this clonotype: Just one base apart from a much larger clone, this may be a read error. The chain has TRBV5-1 and TRBJ2-7; TRBD1 matches 9 bases. The V segment lost 5 bases and the J segment 2 bases; nucleotides outside the gene matches: 8. CDR3 size: 15 residues. Germline loops: CDR1 SGHRS, CDR2 YFSETQ. CDR3 nucleotides: TGCGCCAGCAGGATCCGGGACAGGGTTCCCTACGAGCAGTACTTC. It is translated as CASRIRDRVPYEQYF.

This clonotype was recorded at least ten times. The DNA of the CDR3 is TGTGCCGGGAACAGGGGGCAAGAGACCCAGTACTTC. As protein: CAGNRGQETQYF. This sequence joins TRBV30 and TRBJ2-5; 8 bases agree with TRBD1. V lost 8 bases, J lost 2 bases, and 4 bases stayed unmatched. This CDR3 is built from 12 residues. Germline V gene sequence: CDR1 GTSNPN, CDR2 SVGIG (reference sequence).

This clonotype was detected ten times or more. The V and J genes are TRBV7-9 and TRBJ2-3, with 13 bases identical to TRBD2. This CDR3 has 16 residues. The germline V gene has CDR1 SEHNR and CDR2 FQNEAQ (reference sequence). J was trimmed by 5 bases and V by 5 bases; bases with no gene match: 7. The CDR3 loop is CASSPPGLAGKDTQYF. In nucleotides, the CDR3 is TGTGCCAGCAGCCCGCCGGGACTAGCGGGAAAAGATACGCAGTATTTT.

This clonotype appeared a few times. The chain links TRBV28 to TRBJ2-1; TRBD1 aligns across 7 bases. CDR1 MDHEN and CDR2 SYDVKM come from the germline V gene. The CDR3 sequence is 16 residues long. V lost 2 bases and J lost 2; bases outside the gene matches: 6. In nucleotides, the CDR3 is TGTGCCAGCAGTTTAATTCAGGGGGTGGCCTACAATGAGCAGTTCTTC. The encoded protein is CASSLIQGVAYNEQFF.

This chain links TRBV29-1 with TRBJ1-5; the match to TRBD1 covers 8 bases. Germline V gene sequence: CDR1 SQVTM, CDR2 ANQGSEA. The CDR3 runs to 14 residues. V lost 4 bases to trimming and J lost 6 bases; unmatched junction nucleotides: 8. The chain's CDR3 is CSVGTGSRGQPQHF. The CDR3 nucleotides read TGCAGCGTTGGGACAGGGTCTCGAGGTCAGCCCCAGCATTTT.

This clonotype came up many times. This chain connects TRBV30 to TRBJ1-5; 8 bases are a match to TRBD1. The CDR3 extends over 16 amino acids. Germline assignment: CDR1 GTSNPN and CDR2 SVGIG (reference sequence). With 0 bases clipped from V and 3 bases from J, the junction kept 7 bases outside the gene matches. The CDR3: CAWSVYPGGDNQPQHF. CDR3 in DNA: TGTGCCTGGAGTGTCTACCCAGGGGGCGACAATCAGCCCCAGCATTTT. Supplemented by reference TRBV30 and TRBJ1-5, the full variable domain reads SQTIHQWPATLVQPVGSPLSLECTVEGTSNPNLYWYRQAAGRGLQLLFYSVGIGQISSEVPQNLSASRPQDRQFILSSKKLLLSDSGFYLCAWSVYPGGDNQPQHFGDGTRLSIL.

This clonotype came up many times. This chain links TRBV28 with TRBJ2-2, with D unresolved. Trimming cost V 2 bases and J 3 bases, with 4 bases left between them. The CDR3 loop spans 13 amino acids. Germline CDR1 MDHEN, CDR2 SYDVKM. CDR3 DNA sequence: TGTGCCAGCAGTTTAGTCTACACCGGGGAGCTGTTTTTT. Its translation is CASSLVYTGELFF.

This clonotype was recorded many times. This sequence joins TRBV6-5 and TRBJ2-7; D tentatively reads TRBD1 or TRBD2 (5 bases each). Germline V gives CDR1 MNHEY, CDR2 SVGAGI. V lost 2 bases, J lost 2 bases, and 10 bases lay in between. The CDR3 is 14 residues long. CDR3 region: CASSYGDGTYEQYF. The CDR3 nucleotides are TGTGCCAGCAGTTACGGGGACGGAACCTACGAGCAGTACTTC.

This clonotype showed up many times. The genes are TRBV13 and TRBJ2-3; TRBD1 matches at 9 bases. This CDR3 region has 17 residues. Trimming removed 3 bases from V and 6 bases from J; junction bases left unmatched: 13. From germline, CDR1 is PRHDT and CDR2 FYEKMQ (reference sequence). The CDR3 DNA reads TGTGCCAGCAGCTTCGGACCGGCCGGGACAGGGACGGATACGCAGTATTTT. Encoded protein: CASSFGPAGTGTDTQYF. Full variable domain (rest looked up from reference TRBV13 and TRBJ2-3): AAGVIQSPRHLIKEKRETATLKCYPIPRHDTVYWYQQGPGQDPQFLISFYEKMQSDKGSIPDRFSAQQFSDYHSELNMSSLELGDSALYFCASSFGPAGTGTDTQYFGPGTRLTVL.

The genes are TRBV19 and TRBJ1-5; D gene unclear. V was cut by 7 bases and J by 3 bases, with 13 bases left in between. CDR1 LNHDA and CDR2 SQIVND come from the germline V gene (reference sequence). The CDR3 totals 14 residues. CDR3 sequence: CASTRAEYNQPQHF. Written as DNA, the CDR3 is TGTGCCAGTACCCGGGCAGAGTACAATCAGCCCCAGCATTTT.

There are many counts of this clonotype. The chain joins TRBV28 to TRBJ2-3; D is uncertain. Trimming cost V 3 bases and J 0 bases, with 7 bases left between them. Germline V gene sequence: CDR1 MDHEN, CDR2 SYDVKM. The CDR3 covers 14 residues. CDR3 in DNA: TGTGCCAGCAGTTTGCTAAGTAGCACAGATACGCAGTATTTT. It is translated as CASSLLSSTDTQYF.

A few counts support this clonotype. The chain links TRBV7-8 to TRBJ1-5; tentatively, D is TRBD1 (5 bases). Trimming removed 5 bases from V and 6 bases from J, with 17 bases in between. This CDR3 is built from 15 residues. CDR1 SGHVS and CDR2 FQNEAQ come from the germline V gene. CDR3 nucleotides: TGTGCCAGCAGCCGTGGTAGGGGAGGGAGTCAGCCCCAGCATTTT. It yields the protein CASSRGRGGSQPQHF.

Many counts were recorded for this clonotype. This rearrangement joins TRBV12-3 or TRBV12-4 to TRBJ1-5; D ambiguous. The CDR3 is made up of 12 amino acids. Trimming removed 3 bases from V and 4 bases from J, with 4 bases in between. This CDR3 is CASSFGNQPQHF. The CDR3 DNA reads as TGTGCCAGCAGTTTCGGGAATCAGCCCCAGCATTTT.

A remark on this clonotype: One end of the junction is discordant with germline, which a read error may explain. The V gene is TRBV29-1, the J gene TRBJ2-7; D tentatively reads TRBD1 or TRBD2 (5 bases each). Germline V gives CDR1 SQVTM, CDR2 ANQGSEA. This CDR3 comprises 15 residues. The CDR3 here is CSVAPFGGARYGQYF. The CDR3 bases are TGCAGCGTTGCCCCTTTTGGGGGAGCCCGCTACGGGCAGTACTTC.

This clonotype appeared a few times. The J gene is TRBJ2-3, the V gene TRBV9, with a tentative D call TRBD2 (6 bases). The germline gives CDR1 SGDLS, CDR2 YYNGEE. The CDR3 extends over 13 amino acids. Trimming left V 3 bases short and J 3 bases short, with 8 bases between. The CDR3 loop is CASSDGTTDTQYF. CDR3 DNA sequence: TGTGCCAGCAGCGACGGGACTACAGATACGCAGTATTTT. The full variable domain, in which reference TRBV9 and TRBJ2-3 provide the parts outside the CDR3, is DSGVTQTPKHLITATGQRVTLRCSPRSGDLSVYWYQQSLDQGLQFLIQYYNGEERAKGNILERFSAQQFPDLHSELNLSSLELGDSALYFCASSDGTTDTQYFGPGTRLTVL.

This clonotype has a count of ten or more. The chain employs TRBV11-2 and TRBJ2-6; D ambiguous. V was trimmed by 5 bases and J by 1 base, leaving 6 bases between them. CDR3 size: 14 residues. Germline values: CDR1 SGHAT, CDR2 FQNNGV. CDR3 amino acids: CASSGRSGANVLTF. CDR3 bases: TGTGCCAGCAGCGGGCGGTCTGGGGCCAACGTCCTGACTTTC.

Many counts were recorded for this clonotype. The chain employs TRBV28 and TRBJ2-5; 7 nucleotides align to TRBD1. The trim removed 4 bases at V and 5 bases at J, leaving 7 bases unmatched. The CDR3 length is 14 residues. The germline CDR1 and CDR2 sequences are MDHEN and SYDVKM. CDR3 sequence (DNA): TGTGCCAGCAGTTCTGACAGGGCGGTCGAGACCCAGTACTTC. This translates into CASSSDRAVETQYF.

J is TRBJ2-1 and V is TRBV20-1, with TRBD2 identical over 12 bases. Trimming cost V 0 bases and J 6 bases; bases outside gene matches: 15. Germline assignment: CDR1 DFQATT and CDR2 SNEGSKA (reference sequence). CDR3 length: 19 amino acids. The CDR3 region has the DNA TGCAGTGCTAGAGAGGGCAGGGGGCGACTAGCGGGAGTAGGCAATGAGCAGTTCTTC. Protein: CSAREGRGRLAGVGNEQFF.

The table lists this clonotype with many counts. The chain couples TRBV20-1 to TRBJ2-7; 11 bases are a match to TRBD2. CDR3 length equals 16 residues. Germline-derived CDR1 and CDR2 are DFQATT and SNEGSKA (reference sequence). V shed 4 bases, J shed 0 bases, and the junction held 8 bases outside the gene matches. The CDR3 coding sequence is TGCAGTGCTAAGGCTAGCGGGAGGTTGAGCTCCTACGAGCAGTACTTC. Amino acids: CSAKASGRLSSYEQYF.

Ten or more counts support this clonotype. The chain joins TRBV27 to TRBJ2-2, with TRBD1 matching 7 bases. V trimming: 6 bases; J trimming: 4 bases; junction bases outside the gene matches: 11. The CDR3 has 16 residues. Per germline, CDR1 MNHEY and CDR2 SMNVEV (reference sequence). The CDR3 region is CASRGVRGRATGELFF. CDR3 nucleotide sequence: TGTGCCAGCAGGGGGGTGAGGGGGCGCGCCACCGGGGAGCTGTTTTTT.

This clonotype occurred many times. V usage is TRBV28 and J usage is TRBJ2-2, with D possibly TRBD1 on 6 matching bases. V was pared by 6 bases and J by 9 bases, with 14 bases between. This CDR3 has 13 amino acids. The germline CDR1 and CDR2 sequences are MDHEN and SYDVKM. The CDR3 DNA is TGTGCCAGCAGCCCGGACAGATTCAGGGAGCTGTTTTTT. Protein product: CASSPDRFRELFF.